A selection of T cell receptor beta chains follows, all from one sample in a study of T cell changes during pregnancy in multiple sclerosis. Some clones are missing from TCRdb's copy, which holds only in-frame ones; the method was immunoSEQ multiplex PCR. This table has roughly 40,000 clones, more than 70% appearing once. This material consisted of CD8+ T cells from peripheral blood mononuclear cells, taken in the first trimester of pregnancy. The receptors come from a female donor with multiple sclerosis, enrolled in a pregnancy study. CDR3s include the opening cysteine and the closing phenylalanine or tryptophan. A D gene is named only where the DNA matches it firmly. Size values are once, few and many counts, or a class for expanded clones, and some rows have none.

j_gene: TRBJ2-7; d_gene: TRBD1; abundance: once; v_gene: TRBV18; CDR3nt: TGTGCCAGCTCACCTACAGGGGGCGCGATCTACGAGCAGTACTTC; CDR3aa: CASSPTGGAIYEQYF
j_gene: TRBJ2-1; d_gene: TRBD2; abundance: once; v_gene: TRBV5-1; CDR3nt: TGCGCCAGCAGCTTGGGTAGCGGGGGGGTTGAAAATGAGCAGTTCTTC; CDR3aa: CASSLGSGGVENEQFF
j_gene: TRBJ1-3; d_gene: .; abundance: .; v_gene: TRBV4-3; CDR3nt: TGCGCCAGCAGCCTTTCGGACAGAGACTCTGGAAACACCATATATTTT; CDR3aa: CASSLSDRDSGNTIYF
j_gene: TRBJ1-1; d_gene: TRBD1; abundance: .; v_gene: TRBV9; CDR3nt: TGTGCCAGCAGTGGGCAGGGGGCGTTGGAAGCTTTCTTT; CDR3aa: CASSGQGALEAFF
j_gene: TRBJ1-2; d_gene: .; abundance: once; v_gene: TRBV7-9; CDR3nt: TGTGCCAGCAGCTTGGGGGGAAGGCTTTATGGCTACACCTTC; CDR3aa: CASSLGGRLYGYTF
j_gene: TRBJ1-1; d_gene: .; abundance: .; v_gene: TRBV6-1; CDR3nt: TGTGCCAGCAGCAAAGGGGTTGGTACTGAAGCTTTCTTT; CDR3aa: CASSKGVGTEAFF
j_gene: TRBJ1-5; d_gene: TRBD1; abundance: .; v_gene: TRBV27; CDR3nt: TGTGCCAGCAGTTTAGTATTGCCAGGGGGCGATCAGCCCCAGCATTTT; CDR3aa: CASSLVLPGGDQPQHF
j_gene: TRBJ2-7; d_gene: .; abundance: .; v_gene: TRBV5-5; CDR3nt: TGTGCCAGCAGCTTGGCCGGGAGCTACGAGCAGTACTTC; CDR3aa: CASSLAGSYEQYF
j_gene: TRBJ2-7; d_gene: .; abundance: .; v_gene: TRBV19; CDR3nt: TGTGCCAGTAGTATAGTGGGGAGCTCCTACGAGCAGTACTTC; CDR3aa: CASSIVGSSYEQYF
j_gene: TRBJ1-3; d_gene: .; abundance: .; v_gene: TRBV6-5; CDR3nt: TGTGCCAGCACAGCAGGTGGCGCCATATATTTT; CDR3aa: CASTAGGAIYF
j_gene: TRBJ1-1; d_gene: .; abundance: .; v_gene: TRBV13; CDR3nt: TGTGCCAGCAGCTTAGAACTGGGGAGCACTGAAGCTTTCTTT; CDR3aa: CASSLELGSTEAFF
j_gene: TRBJ2-5; d_gene: .; abundance: .; v_gene: TRBV7-9; CDR3nt: TGTGCCAGCAGCTTAGTTTCTGGGGGAAGGGGGCAAGAGACCCAGTACTTC; CDR3aa: CASSLVSGGRGQETQYF
j_gene: TRBJ2-3; d_gene: TRBD1; abundance: .; v_gene: TRBV2; CDR3nt: TGTGCCACCCCCCCGACAGGGGGCCCCACAGATACGCAGTATTTT; CDR3aa: CATPPTGGPTDTQYF
j_gene: TRBJ2-7; d_gene: TRBD2; abundance: .; v_gene: TRBV9; CDR3nt: TGTGCCAGCAGCGCCCCCGGGGGGGCGTACGAGCAGTACTTC; CDR3aa: CASSAPGGAYEQYF
j_gene: TRBJ1-1; d_gene: .; abundance: .; v_gene: TRBV2; CDR3nt: TGTGCCAGCGATTCCTCCAGGACAGATATGAACACTGAAGCTTTCTTT; CDR3aa: CASDSSRTDMNTEAFF
j_gene: TRBJ1-2; d_gene: .; abundance: .; v_gene: TRBV20-1; CDR3nt: TGCAGTGCTATATCGGGAGGCTACACCTTC; CDR3aa: CSAISGGYTF
j_gene: TRBJ1-5; d_gene: .; abundance: .; v_gene: TRBV5-8; CDR3nt: TGTGCCAGCAGCTTGTCTTCTTATAGCAATCAGCCCCAGCATTTT; CDR3aa: CASSLSSYSNQPQHF
j_gene: TRBJ1-1; d_gene: TRBD1; abundance: .; v_gene: TRBV5-6; CDR3nt: TGTGCCAGCAGCTTGGCCACAGGGGGTGAAGCTTTCTTT; CDR3aa: CASSLATGGEAFF
j_gene: TRBJ2-5; d_gene: .; abundance: once; v_gene: TRBV4-1; CDR3nt: TGCGCCAGCAGCCAAGTCGGCGGGCAAGAGACCCAGTACTTC; CDR3aa: CASSQVGGQETQYF
j_gene: TRBJ2-1; d_gene: .; abundance: .; v_gene: TRBV4-1; CDR3nt: TGCGCCAGCAGCCACCAGGGGTTGGGCAATGAGCAGTTCTTC; CDR3aa: CASSHQGLGNEQFF
j_gene: TRBJ1-1; d_gene: TRBD1; abundance: few; v_gene: TRBV28; CDR3nt: TGTGCCAGCAGTCCCAGCGCCAGGGGGCGGGAAGCTTTCTTT; CDR3aa: CASSPSARGREAFF
j_gene: TRBJ1-1; d_gene: TRBD1; abundance: .; v_gene: TRBV19; CDR3nt: TGTGCCAGTGGGACAGGCTACACTGAAGCTTTCTTT; CDR3aa: CASGTGYTEAFF
j_gene: TRBJ2-7; d_gene: TRBD1; abundance: once; v_gene: TRBV5-6; CDR3nt: TGTGCCAGCATGGGACAGACCTACGAGCAGTACTTC; CDR3aa: CASMGQTYEQYF
j_gene: TRBJ2-7; d_gene: .; abundance: .; v_gene: TRBV4-2; CDR3nt: TGTGCCAGCAGCCAAGGCAGGGCCTACGAGCAGTACTTC; CDR3aa: CASSQGRAYEQYF
j_gene: TRBJ2-7; d_gene: .; abundance: once; v_gene: TRBV7-9; CDR3nt: TGTGCCAGCAGCTCGGACACTTCCTACGAGCAGTACTTC; CDR3aa: CASSSDTSYEQYF
j_gene: TRBJ2-2; d_gene: TRBD1; abundance: .; v_gene: TRBV18; CDR3nt: TGTGCCAGCTCACCACAGGACAGGGTATACACCGGGGAGCTGTTTTTT; CDR3aa: CASSPQDRVYTGELFF
j_gene: TRBJ2-7; d_gene: TRBD1; abundance: .; v_gene: TRBV6-5; CDR3nt: TGTGCCAGCAGTTGGGGGACAGGAACCTACGAGCAGTACTTC; CDR3aa: CASSWGTGTYEQYF
j_gene: TRBJ1-2; d_gene: .; abundance: .; v_gene: TRBV4-2; CDR3nt: TGTGCCAGCAGCCAAGATCGAGAAACTTACACCTTC; CDR3aa: CASSQDRETYTF
j_gene: TRBJ1-6; d_gene: TRBD1; abundance: .; v_gene: TRBV5-1; CDR3nt: TGCGCCAGCAGCTTGGCCGGGACAGATCTTCCTTCACCCCTCCACTTT; CDR3aa: CASSLAGTDLPSPLHF
j_gene: TRBJ2-4; d_gene: .; abundance: once; v_gene: TRBV13; CDR3nt: TGTGCCAGCAGCTTACAGGGGGGCCGGAACATTCAGTACTTC; CDR3aa: CASSLQGGRNIQYF
j_gene: TRBJ2-1; d_gene: .; abundance: .; v_gene: TRBV6-5; CDR3nt: TGTGCCAGCAGTTACTCAAGTGCGGATGAGCAGTTCTTC; CDR3aa: CASSYSSADEQFF
j_gene: TRBJ1-2; d_gene: TRBD1; abundance: .; v_gene: TRBV11-2; CDR3nt: TGTGCCAGCTACCCGGACAGGGGGTCTTATGGCTACACCTTC; CDR3aa: CASYPDRGSYGYTF
j_gene: TRBJ1-2; d_gene: .; abundance: .; v_gene: TRBV5-1; CDR3nt: TGCGCCAGCACCCCGGACGGGAGAGGCTACACCTTC; CDR3aa: CASTPDGRGYTF
j_gene: TRBJ1-5; d_gene: .; abundance: once; v_gene: TRBV19; CDR3nt: TGTGCCAGTAGGGCAGGCTTTAATCAGCCCCAGCATTTT; CDR3aa: CASRAGFNQPQHF
j_gene: TRBJ1-2; d_gene: .; abundance: few; v_gene: TRBV9; CDR3nt: TGTGCCAGCAGCGTAGGCCTAACCTACACCTTC; CDR3aa: CASSVGLTYTF
j_gene: TRBJ1-6; d_gene: .; abundance: .; v_gene: TRBV30; CDR3nt: TGTGCCTGCCACCTGAGCTATAATTCACCCCTCCACTTT; CDR3aa: CACHLSYNSPLHF
j_gene: TRBJ2-3; d_gene: .; abundance: .; v_gene: TRBV9; CDR3nt: TGTGCCAGCAGCCCCGGGTCGGTGAGCTCTAGCACAGATACGCAGTATTTT; CDR3aa: CASSPGSVSSSTDTQYF
j_gene: TRBJ1-1; d_gene: TRBD1; abundance: few; v_gene: TRBV7-9; CDR3nt: TGTGCCGAAAGCACAGGGGGCGATGTGGGCGAAGCTTTCTTT; CDR3aa: CAESTGGDVGEAFF
j_gene: TRBJ2-7; d_gene: .; abundance: .; v_gene: TRBV5-8; CDR3nt: TGTGCCAGCAGCTTCGGGATTATTAGCTCCTACGAGCAGTACTTC; CDR3aa: CASSFGIISSYEQYF
j_gene: TRBJ2-3; d_gene: TRBD2; abundance: .; v_gene: TRBV6-4; CDR3nt: TGTGCCAGCCGGAGTCGGGGGGACACAGATACGCAGTATTTT; CDR3aa: CASRSRGDTDTQYF
j_gene: TRBJ2-7; d_gene: TRBD1; abundance: .; v_gene: TRBV30; CDR3nt: TGTGCCTGGACTGCCCCGGGACAGGGGTACGAGCAGTACTTC; CDR3aa: CAWTAPGQGYEQYF
j_gene: TRBJ1-2; d_gene: TRBD1; abundance: .; v_gene: TRBV7-6; CDR3nt: TGTGCCAGCAGCGCACAGGGGTTGGGCTACACCTTC; CDR3aa: CASSAQGLGYTF
j_gene: TRBJ2-7; d_gene: .; abundance: .; v_gene: TRBV2; CDR3nt: TGTGCCACCGTTGTCGGGGGGCTCAAGCTTTACGAGCAGTACTTC; CDR3aa: CATVVGGLKLYEQYF
j_gene: TRBJ2-2; d_gene: TRBD2; abundance: .; v_gene: TRBV6-1; CDR3nt: TGTGCCAGCAGTGAGAACGGGGGGGACACCGGGGAGCTGTTTTTT; CDR3aa: CASSENGGDTGELFF
j_gene: TRBJ2-3; d_gene: TRBD2; abundance: .; v_gene: TRBV29-1; CDR3nt: TGCAGCGCCTATTTTCTTAGCGGGGGCACAGATACGCAGTATTTT; CDR3aa: CSAYFLSGGTDTQYF
j_gene: TRBJ2-7; d_gene: .; abundance: .; v_gene: TRBV27; CDR3nt: TGTGCCAGCAGTGCACTCAACTCCTACGAGCAGTACTTC; CDR3aa: CASSALNSYEQYF
j_gene: TRBJ1-6; d_gene: .; abundance: .; v_gene: TRBV9; CDR3nt: TGTGCCAGCAGCGCCCCCGTGCAGGTCGTATCCTATAATTCACCCCTCCACTTT; CDR3aa: CASSAPVQVVSYNSPLHF
j_gene: TRBJ1-1; d_gene: TRBD1; abundance: .; v_gene: TRBV19; CDR3nt: TGTGCCAGTATGATCCCGGACAGGGACACTGAAGCTTTCTTT; CDR3aa: CASMIPDRDTEAFF
j_gene: TRBJ1-2; d_gene: TRBD1; abundance: .; v_gene: TRBV29-1; CDR3nt: TGCAGCGTTGAAGCCTTTGTCCCGGGACAGGGCCGGGGGTTCTATGGCTACACCTTC; CDR3aa: CSVEAFVPGQGRGFYGYTF
j_gene: TRBJ1-4; d_gene: TRBD1; abundance: .; v_gene: TRBV25-1; CDR3nt: TGTGCCAGCAGTGCCGACAGGGGGTTTCTTGAAAAACTGTTTTTT; CDR3aa: CASSADRGFLEKLFF
j_gene: TRBJ2-5; d_gene: TRBD1; abundance: .; v_gene: TRBV9; CDR3nt: TGTGCCAGCAGCGCGCCCCGGGACAGGGACCAGTACTTC; CDR3aa: CASSAPRDRDQYF